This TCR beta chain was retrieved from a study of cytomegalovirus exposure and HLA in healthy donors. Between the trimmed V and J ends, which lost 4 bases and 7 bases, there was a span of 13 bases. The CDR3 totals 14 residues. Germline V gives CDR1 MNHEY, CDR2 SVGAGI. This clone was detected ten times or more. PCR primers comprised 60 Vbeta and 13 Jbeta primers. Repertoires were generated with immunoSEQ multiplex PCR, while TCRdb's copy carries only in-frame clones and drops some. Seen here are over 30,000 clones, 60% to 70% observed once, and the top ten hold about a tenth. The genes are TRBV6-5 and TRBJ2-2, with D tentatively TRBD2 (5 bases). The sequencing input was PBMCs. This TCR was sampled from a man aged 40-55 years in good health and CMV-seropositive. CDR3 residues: CASSLATPDGELFF. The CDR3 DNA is TGTGCCAGCAGTTTAGCGACTCCGGACGGGGAGCTGTTTTTT.